This TCR beta chain derives from a study of T-cell memory formation after mild COVID-19. Regarding the study as a whole: SARS-CoV-2 specificity was not confirmed for second-wave clones peaking on day 37.

Each CDR3 protein is one row after TCRdb ran MiXCR on the 5' RACE reads. This table has about 390,000 distinct CDR3 sequences, approximately 16% appearing once. There are many counts of this clonotype. No antigen is known for it. This CDR3 comprises 14 residues. The ends lost 3 bases at V and 4 bases at J; junction bases unmatched: 4. The germline V gene encodes CDR1 SGHRS and CDR2 YFSETQ. The V call is TRBV5-1, the J call TRBJ2-1; 7 positions agree with TRBD1. Sequencing was performed on PBMCs or a T cell subset sorted from them (not recorded which). This receptor was identified in a young man who had mild COVID-19 (a few samples of this study predate the infection). Cell type and time point are not known. The CDR3 sequence is CASSSTGAYNEQFF. The CDR3 bases are TGCGCCAGCAGCTCTACAGGGGCGTACAATGAGCAGTTCTTC.